The next 31 T cell receptor beta chains were all read from a single sample in a study of control samples from healthy donors and cancer patients. Libraries were prepared by immunoSEQ multiplex PCR; TCRdb keeps only in-frame clonotypes and omits some of them. The sample consists of approximately 110,000 clones, roughly nine tenths of them appearing once. The specimen was blood. Receptor source: a young woman in good health.

This clone was seen once. The V and J genes are TRBV28 and TRBJ2-7, with D possibly being TRBD1 (6 bases). CDR3 size: 14 residues. Germline lookup yields CDR1 MDHEN and CDR2 SYDVKM. Trimming left V 0 bases short and J 2 bases short, with 8 bases between. CDR3 DNA sequence: TGTGCCAGCAGTTTATGGGACAGAGCCTACGAGCAGTACTTC. It is translated as CASSLWDRAYEQYF.

The chain has TRBV7-9 and TRBJ1-2, with 8 bases matching TRBD1. Trimming at V came to 6 bases and at J to 6 bases, leaving 12 bases not matched to a gene. The CDR3 consists of 15 residues. Germline-derived CDR1 and CDR2 are SEHNR and FQNEAQ (reference sequence). CDR3 nucleotides: TGTGCCAGCAGAGATGAAGGACAGGGATTCGATGGCTACACCTTC. Residues: CASRDEGQGFDGYTF.

This clone was counted only a few times. The chain joins TRBV5-6 to TRBJ2-3; 15 nucleotides agree with TRBD2. CDR1 SGHDT and CDR2 YYEEEE come from the germline V gene. The CDR3 contains 18 residues. Losses at the gene ends were 4 bases for V and 4 bases for J; bases not matched to a gene: 10. This CDR3 is CASSANMGLAGGADTQYF. In DNA, the CDR3 is TGTGCCAGCAGCGCCAACATGGGACTAGCGGGAGGAGCAGATACGCAGTATTTT.

Turning to this clone: Other nucleotide sequences in the sample specify the same CDR3. CDR3 nucleotides: TGTGCCAGCAGCTTAAGGGGGAACACTGAAGCTTTCTTT. Its protein is CASSLRGNTEAFF. The V call is TRBV7-9, the J call TRBJ1-1; TRBD1 is a possible D gene (5 bases). The germline gives CDR1 SEHNR, CDR2 FQNEAQ (reference sequence). V lost 2 bases, J lost 1 base, and 5 bases lay in between. The CDR3 is 13 amino acids.

Here the CDR3 DNA reads TGTGCCAGCAGCTTCTTATCAGGTGGGAATGAAAAACTGTTTTTT. As protein: CASSFLSGGNEKLFF. The genes are TRBV5-6 and TRBJ1-4, with D uncertain. CDR1 and CDR2 (germline): SGHDT, YYEEEE. V was shortened by 2 bases and J by 5 bases, with 13 bases between the two germline ends. This CDR3 region has 15 residues.

In its sample, this clone was seen once. The CDR3 bases are TGTGCCAGCAGGGAAGGGGTGCCAGATACGCAGTATTTT. It is translated as CASREGVPDTQYF. This sequence joins TRBV28 and TRBJ2-3; a weak D match, TRBD1 (5 bases). This CDR3 has 13 residues. V was trimmed by 6 bases and J by 4 bases, leaving 11 bases between them. CDR1 is MDHEN, CDR2 SYDVKM, per germline.

The genes are TRBV2 and TRBJ2-7, with a weak D call TRBD1 (5 bases). V lost 6 bases to trimming and J lost 0 bases, with 18 bases between them. Germline V gives CDR1 SNHLY, CDR2 FYNNEI. The CDR3 runs to 16 residues. The DNA of the CDR3 is TGTGCCAGCAGACCCCGACAGCCGTCCTTCTCCTACGAGCAGTACTTC. It encodes CASRPRQPSFSYEQYF.

V and J are TRBV19 and TRBJ2-7, with TRBD1 as a possible D gene (6 bases). The CDR3 runs 13 residues. Germline V gene sequence: CDR1 LNHDA, CDR2 SQIVND (reference sequence). V was clipped by 6 bases and J by 4 bases, with 13 bases between them. The CDR3 bases are TGTGCCAGTAGCACCGATCAGGGGTACGAGCAGTACTTC. Amino acid sequence: CASSTDQGYEQYF.

The chain links TRBV3-1 (or the pseudogene TRBV3-2) to TRBJ2-2; weak D call: TRBD2 (6 bases). The V end lost 4 bases, the J end lost 7 bases, and 7 bases lay between the germline ends. The CDR3 has 12 amino acids. Germline loops: CDR1 LGHDT, CDR2 YNNKEL (reference sequence). The CDR3 protein is CASSLAVGELFF. The CDR3, as DNA: TGTGCCAGCAGCCTAGCGGTCGGGGAGCTGTTTTTT.

J is TRBJ2-1 and V is TRBV28; D is unresolved. The CDR3 covers 16 residues. Germline V gives CDR1 MDHEN, CDR2 SYDVKM. Deletions cut 5 bases from V and 4 bases from J, with 18 bases between. The CDR3 region is CASSSDTSEIYNEQFF. CDR3 in DNA: TGTGCCAGCAGTAGTGACACCTCCGAGATATACAATGAGCAGTTCTTC.

The rearrangement joins TRBV19 to TRBJ2-7; tentatively, D is TRBD1 (6 bases). Germline V gene lookup returns CDR1 LNHDA and CDR2 SQIVND (reference sequence). V was shortened by 3 bases and J by 2 bases, with 14 bases between the two germline ends. The CDR3 spans 15 residues. The CDR3 sequence: CASSIKDSPPYEQYF. The DNA for the CDR3 is TGTGCCAGTAGTATCAAGGACAGTCCCCCCTACGAGCAGTACTTC.

Notes on this clone: A junction end diverges from the germline sequence, so it may reflect a read error. The chain combines TRBV7-7 with TRBJ2-2, with D possibly TRBD2 on 5 matching bases. CDR1 and CDR2 from the germline V gene are SSHAT and FNYEAQ (reference sequence). This CDR3 region has 16 residues. CDR3: CASSLSRWTPPGELFF. DNA for the CDR3: TGTGCTAGCAGCCTAAGCCGGTGGACTCCGCCCGGGGAGCTGTTTTTT.

V usage is TRBV27 and J usage is TRBJ1-5; maybe TRBD1 (5 bases). V lost 6 bases and J lost 6, with 15 bases in between. The CDR3 length is 14 residues. The V gene's germline CDR1 is MNHEY and CDR2 SMNVEV (reference sequence). As DNA, the CDR3 is TGTGCCAGCAGCCCGGGAGGGGCGATTCAGCCCCAGCATTTT. Translation gives CASSPGGAIQPQHF.

The gene calls are TRBV19 and TRBJ2-3; D is unclear. The germline gives CDR1 LNHDA, CDR2 SQIVND (reference sequence). This CDR3 spans 19 amino acids. Trimming stripped 3 bases from V and 2 bases from J, with 24 bases between. The CDR3 here is CASSILLLTQATHTDTQYF. For the CDR3, the DNA is TGTGCCAGTAGTATCCTTCTCCTCACTCAAGCGACACACACAGATACGCAGTATTTT. The variable domain in full, with the rest retrieved from reference TRBV19 and TRBJ2-3, is DGGITQSPKYLFRKEGQNVTLSCEQNLNHDAMYWYRQDPGQGLRLIYYSQIVNDFQKGDIAEGYSVSREKKESFPLTVTSAQKNPTAFYLCASSILLLTQATHTDTQYFGPGTRLTVL.

This clone occurred a few times. The chain is built from TRBV5-1 and TRBJ1-6; 9 nucleotides agree with TRBD1. Looked up from germline, CDR1 is SGHRS and CDR2 is YFSETQ. This CDR3 is built from 16 residues. The trim removed 0 bases at V and 7 bases at J, leaving 5 bases unmatched. The DNA for the CDR3 is TGCGCCAGCAGCTTGGTACAGGGGGCAAGGAATTCACCCCTCCACTTT. Protein: CASSLVQGARNSPLHF.

This chain links TRBV25-1 with TRBJ2-1; TRBD2 aligns across 10 bases. The V segment lost 1 base and the J segment 10 bases; nucleotides outside the gene matches: 7. Germline lookup yields CDR1 MGHDK and CDR2 SYGVNS. There are 15 residues in the CDR3. Here the CDR3 DNA reads TGTGCCAGCAGTGAATCCGGGACTAGCGTAGGGGAGCAGTTCTTC. Translation: CASSESGTSVGEQFF.

The CDR3 DNA follows: TGTGCCAGCAGCCGACAGGGGGACACTGAAGCTTTCTTT. This encodes CASSRQGDTEAFF. The chain is built from TRBV6-5 and TRBJ1-1; 9 nucleotides align to TRBD1. The CDR3 has 13 residues. The J segment lost 3 bases and the V segment lost 6 bases, leaving 2 bases of the junction unmatched. Looked up from germline, CDR1 is MNHEY and CDR2 is SVGAGI.

This rearrangement joins TRBV19 to TRBJ2-7, with 7 bases matching TRBD1. Per germline, CDR1 LNHDA and CDR2 SQIVND (reference sequence). This CDR3 spans 15 amino acids. Trimming cost V 4 bases and J 2 bases; bases outside gene matches: 8. The CDR3 region is CASSTNRGAPYEQYF. DNA for the CDR3: TGTGCCAGTAGTACTAACAGGGGAGCACCCTACGAGCAGTACTTC.

The chain is built from TRBV5-4 and TRBJ1-1, with TRBD1 matching over 7 bases. The germline V gene encodes CDR1 SGHNT and CDR2 YYREEE (reference sequence). The V and J ends lost 7 bases and 6 bases, in that order; junction bases with no gene match: 3. This CDR3 has 11 residues. For the CDR3, the DNA is TGTGCCAGCCACACAGGGGCTGAAGCTTTCTTT. Translation gives CASHTGAEAFF.

The sample holds one count of this clone. This chain uses TRBV5-4 with TRBJ1-2; D is unclear. Germline V gene data show CDR1 as SGHNT and CDR2 as YYREEE (reference sequence). The CDR3 covers 14 residues. Trimming cost V 4 bases and J 5 bases, with 15 bases left between them. Here the CDR3 DNA reads TGTGCCAGCAGCCCCGAGGCCCTGGTATATGGCTACACCTTC. As protein: CASSPEALVYGYTF. Full variable domain (outside the CDR3, taken from reference TRBV5-4 and TRBJ1-2): ETGVTQSPTHLIKTRGQQVTLRCSSQSGHNTVSWYQQALGQGPQFIFQYYREEENGRGNFPPRFSGLQFPNYSSELNVNALELDDSALYLCASSPEALVYGYTFGSGTRLTVV.

The genes are TRBV5-4 and TRBJ2-5; D not certain. Germline-derived CDR1 and CDR2 are SGHNT and YYREEE (reference sequence). The CDR3 sequence is 15 residues long. Trimming left V 6 bases short and J 2 bases short, with 17 bases between. CDR3 nucleotides: TGTGCCAGCACCATCCGAGGAACTTCGCAAGAGACCCAGTACTTC. Its translation: CASTIRGTSQETQYF.

This rearrangement joins TRBV27 to TRBJ1-6; D gene uncertain. With 5 bases removed from V and 4 bases from J, the gap between germline ends came to 12 bases. The germline V gene encodes CDR1 MNHEY and CDR2 SMNVEV (reference sequence). The CDR3 totals 15 residues. The CDR3 coding sequence is TGTGCCAGCAGTCCCACGCCCCTGTATAATTCACCCCTCCACTTT. Its protein product is CASSPTPLYNSPLHF.

The DNA of the CDR3 is TGTGCCAGCAGCTTGCTTGGACAGATGAATCCTGAAGCTTTCTTT. Its translation: CASSLLGQMNPEAFF. The rearrangement uses TRBV5-6 and TRBJ1-1; possible D gene TRBD1, 6 bases. The germline gives CDR1 SGHDT, CDR2 YYEEEE. V dropped 1 base and J dropped 6 bases, with 16 bases sitting between them. The length of the CDR3 is 15 residues.

This chain uses TRBV14 with TRBJ2-7, with unresolved D. CDR1 SGHDN and CDR2 FVKESK come from the germline V gene. V shed 1 base and J shed 6 bases, with 4 bases lying between them. This CDR3 has 11 residues. CDR3 sequence: CASSQALEQYF. The CDR3, as DNA: TGTGCCAGCAGCCAAGCACTCGAGCAGTACTTC.

In this sample, this clone turned up once. The V call is TRBV7-8, the J call TRBJ1-2, with D tentatively TRBD1 (5 bases). Germline V gives CDR1 SGHVS, CDR2 FQNEAQ. The CDR3 is made up of 14 amino acids. V dropped 1 base and J dropped 2 bases, with 8 bases sitting between them. CDR3 nucleotide sequence: TGTGCCAGCAGCTTAGACAGGTCAAACTATGGCTACACCTTC. The encoded protein is CASSLDRSNYGYTF.

The V gene is TRBV2, the J gene TRBJ1-2; D is undetermined. This CDR3 contains 14 residues. The germline CDR1 and CDR2 sequences are SNHLY and FYNNEI. The V gene lost 6 bases and the J gene lost 0 bases, with 11 bases spanning the gap. This chain's CDR3 is CASRNDGANYGYTF. CDR3 nucleotide sequence: TGTGCCAGCAGGAACGACGGGGCTAACTATGGCTACACCTTC.

This clone was seen once. This chain connects TRBV10-2 to TRBJ2-7; no firm D call. Trimming took 0 bases from V and 2 from J, leaving 5 bases between them. Per the germline V gene, CDR1 is WSHSY and CDR2 is SAAADI. This CDR3 has 13 amino acids. The CDR3 protein is CASSESSPYEQYF. The CDR3 DNA reads TGCGCCAGCAGTGAGTCTTCTCCCTACGAGCAGTACTTC.

The CDR3 DNA follows: TGCGCCAGCTACCAGCGGGGCTCCTACGAGCAGTACTTC. Translation gives CASYQRGSYEQYF. J is TRBJ2-7 and V is TRBV4-3; the match to TRBD2 covers 7 bases. The V gene's germline CDR1 is LGHNA and CDR2 YSLEER. J was trimmed by 0 bases and V by 8 bases; bases with no gene match: 4. CDR3 length equals 13 residues.

V gene TRBV29-1 combines with J gene TRBJ1-4; D is uncertain. Germline V gene sequence: CDR1 SQVTM, CDR2 ANQGSEA. The CDR3 contains 13 residues. Deletions cut 7 bases from V and 4 bases from J, with 13 bases between. The CDR3 sequence is CSATRGNNEKLFF. The DNA of the CDR3 is TGCAGCGCGACCCGGGGTAATAATGAAAAACTGTTTTTT.

J is TRBJ1-2 and V is TRBV27; 9 nucleotides align to TRBD1. The CDR3 covers 16 residues. Germline-derived CDR1 and CDR2 are MNHEY and SMNVEV (reference sequence). The V segment lost 2 bases and the J segment 7 bases; nucleotides outside the gene matches: 11. The CDR3 DNA follows: TGTGCCAGCAGTTTAGCAGGTGCACAGGGGGCGAGTGGCTACACCTTC. Its translation is CASSLAGAQGASGYTF.

The rearrangement links TRBV7-9 to TRBJ1-1; D unclear. The germline V and J ends were trimmed by 4 bases and 4 bases, with 10 bases remaining between them. CDR1 and CDR2 (germline): SEHNR, FQNEAQ (reference sequence). The CDR3 extends over 13 amino acids. The CDR3 DNA is TGTGCCAGCAGCTCCCCCTTAAGCACTGAAGCTTTCTTT. Translation gives CASSSPLSTEAFF.